This TCR beta chain was sequenced during a study of blood T cell repertoires in COVID-19. In the study overall: From T cells, B-cell-depleted T cells, or PBMCs came the material, which was cDNA or gDNA.

Per the authors' pipeline: Nucleated cell number was recorded as an estimate derived from reference gene primer amplification. Method: immunoSEQ multiplex PCR; TCRdb's copy keeps in-frame clones and lacks some. V, J and clone size reflect that table, while D and trimming were determined from the DNA. The sample lists tens of thousands of clones, 84% occurring once. Deletions cut 10 bases from V and 2 bases from J, with 17 bases between. Germline CDR1 SGDLS, CDR2 YYNGEE. The CDR3 spans 14 residues. The receptor comes from a man between 60 and 75 years old with acute or convalescent COVID-19. The sample consisted of peripheral blood. The J gene is TRBJ2-3, the V gene TRBV9; D possibly corresponds to TRBD1 (6 bases). This chain's CDR3 is CAGGRDLNTDTQYF. CDR3 nucleotide sequence: TGTGCCGGGGGCCGGGACCTAAACACAGATACGCAGTATTTT. The entire variable domain, with the rest obtained from reference TRBV9 and TRBJ2-3, is as follows: DSGVTQTPKHLITATGQRVTLRCSPRSGDLSVYWYQQSLDQGLQFLIQYYNGEERAKGNILERFSAQQFPDLHSELNLSSLELGDSALYFCAGGRDLNTDTQYFGPGTRLTVL.